The rows below give T cell receptor beta chains drawn from one sample of a study of blood T cells in healthy people across ages. TCRdb recomputed calls from the 5' RACE reads with MiXCR, one row per CDR3 protein. Of 1.8 million or so distinct CDR3 sequences detected, 39% appear once; the ten largest clones hold 20% to 25%. Sample: blood. Receptors were obtained from a human donor in good health. CDR3s include the opening cysteine and the closing phenylalanine or tryptophan. The D gene is left open where the match is weak. Clone sizes are given selectively: once, few, many, or a class where the clone is expanded.

j_call: TRBJ1-2
clone_size: NA
d_call: TRBD1
v_call: TRBV18
cdr3_aa: CASSPQHGTDYGYTF
cdr3_nt: TGTGCCAGCTCACCACAGCACGGGACAGACTATGGCTACACCTTC

j_call: TRBJ2-1
clone_size: NA
d_call: NA
v_call: TRBV3-1
cdr3_aa: CASSQQGFLSSYNGQFF
cdr3_nt: TGTGCCAGCAGCCAACAGGGTTTTCTAAGCTCCTACAATGGGCAGTTCTTC

j_call: TRBJ2-4
clone_size: many
d_call: NA
v_call: TRBV29-1
cdr3_aa: CSVVGDTGQLAKNIQYF
cdr3_nt: TGCAGCGTTGTGGGGGACACAGGACAACTAGCCAAAAACATTCAGTACTTC

j_call: TRBJ1-4
clone_size: NA
d_call: NA
v_call: TRBV20-1
cdr3_aa: CSAVASPATNEKLFF
cdr3_nt: TGCAGTGCTGTTGCCAGCCCCGCTACTAATGAAAAACTGTTTTTT

j_call: TRBJ2-3
clone_size: NA
d_call: TRBD1
v_call: TRBV20-1
cdr3_aa: CSATDRSQGSDTQYF
cdr3_nt: TGCAGTGCGACGGACAGGTCTCAAGGGTCCGATACGCAGTATTTT

j_call: TRBJ1-2
clone_size: NA
d_call: TRBD1
v_call: TRBV7-2
cdr3_aa: CASSSYGQGANYGYTF
cdr3_nt: TGTGCCAGCAGCTCTTATGGACAGGGGGCTAACTATGGCTACACCTTC

j_call: TRBJ1-2
clone_size: NA
d_call: NA
v_call: TRBV4-3
cdr3_aa: CASSQEGSGVGSGGYTF
cdr3_nt: TGCGCCAGCAGCCAAGAGGGGTCCGGAGTCGGGTCGGGGGGCTACACCTTC

j_call: TRBJ2-1
clone_size: NA
d_call: TRBD2
v_call: TRBV27
cdr3_aa: CANLGLADYNEQFF
cdr3_nt: TGTGCCAACTTGGGACTAGCGGATTACAATGAGCAGTTCTTC

j_call: TRBJ2-3
clone_size: NA
d_call: NA
v_call: TRBV24-1
cdr3_aa: CATSDTTSTDTQYF
cdr3_nt: TGTGCCACCAGTGATACCACTAGCACAGATACGCAGTATTTT

j_call: TRBJ1-2
clone_size: NA
d_call: NA
v_call: TRBV2
cdr3_aa: CASSGQLAGGYTF
cdr3_nt: TGTGCCAGCAGTGGACAGCTGGCGGGCGGCTACACCTTC

j_call: TRBJ1-2
clone_size: NA
d_call: NA
v_call: TRBV29-1
cdr3_aa: CSASRQAGGGYTF
cdr3_nt: TGCAGCGCTAGCCGACAGGCAGGCGGAGGCTACACCTTC

j_call: TRBJ2-5
clone_size: NA
d_call: TRBD1
v_call: TRBV6-5
cdr3_aa: CASSYGIGRGETQYF
cdr3_nt: TGTGCCAGCAGTTACGGTATTGGCAGGGGGGAGACCCAGTACTTC

j_call: TRBJ1-2
clone_size: few
d_call: NA
v_call: TRBV20-1
cdr3_aa: CSATGILSGYTF
cdr3_nt: TGCAGTGCTACAGGAATCTTAAGTGGCTACACCTTC

j_call: TRBJ2-5
clone_size: few
d_call: NA
v_call: TRBV12-3/TRBV12-4
cdr3_aa: CASSMEGKETQYF
cdr3_nt: TGTGCCAGCAGTATGGAAGGGAAAGAGACCCAGTACTTC

j_call: TRBJ2-6
clone_size: many
d_call: NA
v_call: TRBV12-3/TRBV12-4
cdr3_aa: CASSSGTVAGANVLTF
cdr3_nt: TGTGCCAGCAGTTCGGGAACGGTAGCAGGGGCCAACGTCCTGACTTTC

j_call: TRBJ1-1
clone_size: NA
d_call: TRBD1
v_call: TRBV20-1
cdr3_aa: CSAGTGGRNTEAFF
cdr3_nt: TGCAGTGCTGGGACAGGAGGGCGGAACACTGAAGCTTTCTTT

j_call: TRBJ2-7
clone_size: many
d_call: TRBD2
v_call: TRBV29-1
cdr3_aa: CSVALGGGFTIREQYF
cdr3_nt: TGCAGCGTTGCTCTAGGCGGGGGTTTTACCATTAGGGAGCAGTACTTC

j_call: TRBJ2-1
clone_size: NA
d_call: TRBD2
v_call: TRBV2
cdr3_aa: CASVGLAGALYNEQFF
cdr3_nt: TGTGCCAGCGTGGGACTAGCGGGGGCCCTCTACAATGAGCAGTTCTTC

j_call: TRBJ1-3
clone_size: NA
d_call: NA
v_call: TRBV6-5
cdr3_aa: CACSRTVGNTIYF
cdr3_nt: TGTGCCTGCAGCAGGACGGTTGGAAACACCATATATTTT

j_call: TRBJ2-5
clone_size: once
d_call: NA
v_call: TRBV6-5
cdr3_aa: CASSRPSLRSPETQYF
cdr3_nt: TGTGCCAGCAGTCGGCCCTCCCTTCGGTCCCCGGAGACCCAGTACTTC

j_call: TRBJ2-3
clone_size: NA
d_call: TRBD1
v_call: TRBV4-2
cdr3_aa: CASTLTGGSFDTQYF
cdr3_nt: TGTGCCAGCACTCTTACAGGGGGTTCATTCGATACGCAGTATTTT

j_call: TRBJ1-2
clone_size: few
d_call: NA
v_call: TRBV6-1
cdr3_aa: CASSEADVPNYGYTF
cdr3_nt: TGTGCCAGCAGTGAAGCTGACGTACCTAACTATGGCTACACCTTC

j_call: TRBJ2-7
clone_size: NA
d_call: NA
v_call: TRBV12-3/TRBV12-4
cdr3_aa: CASSLFGSGTSYEQYF
cdr3_nt: TGTGCCAGCAGTTTATTTGGGAGTGGCACCTCCTACGAGCAGTACTTC

j_call: TRBJ2-1
clone_size: NA
d_call: NA
v_call: TRBV9
cdr3_aa: CASSVSPHNEQFF
cdr3_nt: TGTGCCAGCAGCGTATCCCCTCATAATGAGCAGTTCTTC

j_call: TRBJ2-2
clone_size: few
d_call: NA
v_call: TRBV4-2
cdr3_aa: CASSQVSGNTGELFF
cdr3_nt: TGTGCCAGCAGCCAAGTCTCAGGCAACACCGGGGAGCTGTTTTTT

j_call: TRBJ1-3
clone_size: NA
d_call: NA
v_call: TRBV6-6
cdr3_aa: CASSYFVGNTIYF
cdr3_nt: TGTGCCAGCAGTTACTTCGTTGGAAACACCATATATTTT

j_call: TRBJ2-7
clone_size: few
d_call: NA
v_call: TRBV4-1
cdr3_aa: CASTGQGFDEQYF
cdr3_nt: TGCGCCAGCACGGGTCAGGGTTTTGACGAGCAGTACTTC

j_call: TRBJ2-7
clone_size: NA
d_call: NA
v_call: TRBV20-1
cdr3_aa: CSARDGQTDYEQYF
cdr3_nt: TGCAGTGCTAGGGACGGACAGACCGATTACGAGCAGTACTTC

j_call: TRBJ2-5
clone_size: NA
d_call: NA
v_call: TRBV9
cdr3_aa: CASSVEWGIQETQYF
cdr3_nt: TGTGCCAGCAGCGTAGAGTGGGGTATCCAAGAGACCCAGTACTTC

j_call: TRBJ2-1
clone_size: NA
d_call: NA
v_call: TRBV5-1
cdr3_aa: CASSLALNRVLGSSNEQFF
cdr3_nt: TGCGCCAGCAGCTTGGCTCTAAACAGGGTTTTGGGGAGTAGTAATGAGCAGTTCTTC

j_call: TRBJ1-5
clone_size: NA
d_call: TRBD1
v_call: TRBV19
cdr3_aa: CASSISRTGGQPQHF
cdr3_nt: TGTGCCAGTAGTATCTCCCGGACAGGGGGCCAGCCCCAGCATTTT

j_call: TRBJ1-1
clone_size: once
d_call: TRBD1
v_call: TRBV7-9
cdr3_aa: CASRLIAGGTEAFF
cdr3_nt: TGTGCCAGCAGATTAATAGCAGGGGGCACTGAAGCTTTCTTT

j_call: TRBJ1-1
clone_size: NA
d_call: TRBD1
v_call: TRBV5-1
cdr3_aa: CASSPTGTGLYNTEAFF
cdr3_nt: TGCGCCAGCAGCCCGACCGGGACAGGGTTGTACAACACTGAAGCTTTCTTT

j_call: TRBJ2-7
clone_size: few
d_call: TRBD1
v_call: TRBV7-2
cdr3_aa: CASSPNRGMAYEQYF
cdr3_nt: TGTGCCAGCAGCCCAAACAGGGGCATGGCCTACGAGCAGTACTTC

j_call: TRBJ2-7
clone_size: many
d_call: NA
v_call: TRBV6-5
cdr3_aa: CASSYSRTGPDEQYF
cdr3_nt: TGTGCCAGCAGTTACTCGCGTACAGGGCCAGACGAGCAGTACTTC

j_call: TRBJ1-2
clone_size: NA
d_call: NA
v_call: TRBV20-1
cdr3_aa: CSARDTKTGTVGYTF
cdr3_nt: TGCAGTGCTAGAGATACGAAAACAGGCACCGTCGGCTACACCTTC

j_call: TRBJ2-7
clone_size: NA
d_call: TRBD2
v_call: TRBV15
cdr3_aa: CATSRDHVGGEQYF
cdr3_nt: TGTGCCACCAGCAGAGATCATGTCGGGGGGGAGCAGTACTTC

j_call: TRBJ1-5
clone_size: NA
d_call: NA
v_call: TRBV2
cdr3_aa: CASRRMRVRDGQPQHF
cdr3_nt: TGTGCCAGCAGGCGGATGAGGGTCAGGGACGGACAGCCCCAGCATTTT

j_call: TRBJ1-6
clone_size: NA
d_call: TRBD1
v_call: TRBV7-2
cdr3_aa: CASRRTGNRSPLHF
cdr3_nt: TGTGCCAGCAGGAGGACAGGGAATCGTTCACCCCTCCACTTT

j_call: TRBJ1-2
clone_size: few
d_call: NA
v_call: TRBV20-1
cdr3_aa: CSVQPRDAYGYTF
cdr3_nt: TGCAGTGTGCAACCCAGGGACGCCTATGGCTACACCTTC

j_call: TRBJ1-1
clone_size: NA
d_call: TRBD1
v_call: TRBV29-1
cdr3_aa: CTSLEIVGRTGRETEAFF
cdr3_nt: TGCACCTCCTTGGAGATCGTTGGGCGGACAGGGAGAGAAACTGAAGCTTTCTTT

j_call: TRBJ2-3
clone_size: once
d_call: NA
v_call: TRBV7-2
cdr3_aa: CASSSSGPYTQYF
cdr3_nt: TGTGCCAGCAGCTCATCCGGGCCCTATACGCAGTATTTT

j_call: TRBJ2-4
clone_size: NA
d_call: TRBD1
v_call: TRBV2
cdr3_aa: CASRWTGSVERYF
cdr3_nt: TGTGCCAGCAGATGGACAGGGTCTGTCGAGCGGTACTTC

j_call: TRBJ2-5
clone_size: NA
d_call: NA
v_call: TRBV13
cdr3_aa: CASSYRRGNIETQYF
cdr3_nt: TGTGCCAGCAGCTACCGGAGGGGAAATATAGAGACCCAGTACTTC

j_call: TRBJ1-2
clone_size: NA
d_call: TRBD1
v_call: TRBV11-2
cdr3_aa: CASSLDPGDSRSHGYTF
cdr3_nt: TGTGCCAGCAGCTTAGATCCGGGGGACAGCAGGTCCCATGGCTACACCTTC

j_call: TRBJ2-5
clone_size: NA
d_call: NA
v_call: TRBV7-3
cdr3_aa: CASSLGNLGIGETQYF
cdr3_nt: TGTGCCAGCAGCTTGGGGAATTTGGGGATCGGAGAGACCCAGTACTTC

j_call: TRBJ1-2
clone_size: NA
d_call: NA
v_call: TRBV20-1
cdr3_aa: CSAVPGDGVYGYTF
cdr3_nt: TGCAGTGCCGTTCCGGGAGACGGCGTCTATGGCTACACCTTC

j_call: TRBJ2-7
clone_size: NA
d_call: TRBD1
v_call: TRBV6-5
cdr3_aa: CASSYLGGTGAYEQYF
cdr3_nt: TGTGCCAGCAGTTACCTGGGCGGGACAGGGGCCTACGAGCAGTACTTC

j_call: TRBJ2-5
clone_size: NA
d_call: TRBD2
v_call: TRBV6-6
cdr3_aa: CASSPRTSGIKTQYF
cdr3_nt: TGTGCCAGCAGCCCCCGGACTAGCGGGATCAAAACCCAGTACTTC

j_call: TRBJ2-7
clone_size: few
d_call: NA
v_call: TRBV4-2
cdr3_aa: CASSHRWVPTYEQYF
cdr3_nt: TGTGCCAGCAGCCACCGTTGGGTGCCTACCTACGAGCAGTACTTC

j_call: TRBJ1-2
clone_size: few
d_call: NA
v_call: TRBV12-3/TRBV12-4
cdr3_aa: CASRSWGGGYTF
cdr3_nt: TGTGCCAGCCGATCGTGGGGCGGTGGCTACACCTTC

j_call: TRBJ1-2
clone_size: NA
d_call: NA
v_call: TRBV6-1
cdr3_aa: CASRTPELTTWINYGYTF
cdr3_nt: TGTGCCAGCAGGACACCCGAGCTAACCACGTGGATTAACTATGGCTACACCTTC

j_call: TRBJ2-3
clone_size: few
d_call: NA
v_call: TRBV7-8
cdr3_aa: CASSLAGGAYLNTQYF
cdr3_nt: TGTGCCAGCAGCTTAGCTGGCGGGGCGTACTTGAATACGCAGTATTTT

j_call: TRBJ1-1
clone_size: once
d_call: NA
v_call: TRBV9
cdr3_aa: CASSVSADNTGAFF
cdr3_nt: TGTGCCAGCAGCGTGTCTGCAGATAACACTGGGGCTTTCTTT

j_call: TRBJ2-1
clone_size: few
d_call: NA
v_call: TRBV12-3/TRBV12-4
cdr3_aa: CASSKPGQIGNNEQFF
cdr3_nt: TGTGCCAGCAGTAAACCTGGACAGATAGGGAACAATGAGCAGTTCTTC